Below are 26 T cell receptor beta chains sequenced from a single sample in a study of blood T cell repertoires in COVID-19. Assay: immunoSEQ multiplex PCR; the TCRdb copy retains only in-frame clones and omits some. The sample records roughly 180,000 clones, roughly 76% being singletons. The sequenced sample consisted of peripheral blood. The receptors derive from a woman aged 45-65 years with active or convalescent COVID-19.

The chain recombines TRBV5-6 with TRBJ2-5, with 9 bases fitting TRBD1. Trimming removed 4 bases from V and 5 bases from J; junction bases left unmatched: 6. The CDR3 has 14 amino acids. Germline CDR1 and CDR2: SGHDT and YYEEEE. The CDR3 protein is CASSRIGTGETQYF. CDR3 sequence (DNA): TGTGCCAGCAGCCGAATAGGGACAGGGGAGACCCAGTACTTC.

V is TRBV20-1 and J is TRBJ2-1, with TRBD2 matching over 7 bases. This CDR3 spans 15 amino acids. V trimming: 3 bases; J trimming: 9 bases; junction bases outside the gene matches: 14. Germline lookup yields CDR1 DFQATT and CDR2 SNEGSKA (reference sequence). DNA of the CDR3: TGCAGTGCTAGTCGAACCAGCGGGGAAGGAGGTGAGCAGTTCTTC. Encoded protein: CSASRTSGEGGEQFF.

This chain joins TRBV28 and TRBJ1-3, with 7 bases fitting TRBD1. CDR1 MDHEN and CDR2 SYDVKM come from the germline V gene. With 6 bases clipped from V and 1 base from J, the junction kept 3 bases outside the gene matches. The CDR3 totals 14 residues. This CDR3 is CASSRQGSGNTIYF. The CDR3 DNA reads as TGTGCCAGCAGCAGACAGGGTTCTGGAAACACCATATATTTT.

The chain links TRBV27 to TRBJ1-1, with 8 bases fitting TRBD1. Per germline, CDR1 MNHEY and CDR2 SMNVEV (reference sequence). J gave up 5 bases and V 4 bases, and 12 bases lay outside the gene matches. The CDR3 runs 16 residues. CDR3 coding DNA: TGTGCCAGCAGTTCCGGGACAGGAGGGGGATGGACTGAAGCTTTCTTT. Its protein product is CASSSGTGGGWTEAFF.

The V gene is TRBV6-2 or TRBV6-3, the J gene TRBJ2-3; D remains unclear. Trimming removed 0 bases at V and 5 bases at J, with 6 bases between. The germline V gene has CDR1 MNHEY and CDR2 SVGEGT. This CDR3 is 13 amino acids long. The CDR3 protein is CASSYSHGDTQYF. The DNA of the CDR3 is TGTGCCAGCAGTTACTCCCACGGAGATACGCAGTATTTT.

This chain links TRBV28 with TRBJ1-5, with 8 positions matching TRBD1. The CDR3 is made up of 13 amino acids. J gave up 12 bases and V 6 bases, and 10 bases lay outside the gene matches. The V gene's germline CDR1 is MDHEN and CDR2 SYDVKM. The CDR3 loop reads CASSRDRFKGQHF. The CDR3 region has the DNA TGTGCCAGCAGCAGGGACAGGTTTAAGGGCCAGCATTTT.

This sequence joins TRBV4-2 and TRBJ1-3; D is perhaps TRBD1 (6 bases). Germline V gene sequence: CDR1 LGHNA, CDR2 YNFKEQ. CDR3 size: 18 residues. The ends were cut back, 1 base at V and 0 bases at J, with 16 bases in the middle. The CDR3 nucleotides read TGTGCCAGCAGCCAAGGAGAGGTCAGGGGCAGCTCTGGAAACACCATATATTTT. Translated, it gives CASSQGEVRGSSGNTIYF.

The CDR3 sequence: CASSITGYGHGYTF. The CDR3 DNA follows: TGTGCCAGCAGTATAACAGGATATGGGCATGGCTACACCTTC. This chain uses TRBV27 with TRBJ1-2, with D perhaps matching TRBD1 (5 bases). The CDR3 contains 14 residues. Trimming removed 5 bases from V and 6 bases from J, with 16 bases in between. Germline V lookup: CDR1 MNHEY, CDR2 SMNVEV (reference sequence).

This clone was recorded a few times. The chain has TRBV3-1 (or the pseudogene TRBV3-2) and TRBJ1-2, with no clear D. This CDR3 comprises 13 residues. CDR1 and CDR2 (germline): LGHDT, YNNKEL (reference sequence). V was pared by 4 bases and J by 4 bases, with 10 bases between. This chain's CDR3 is CASSRGISYGYTF. Written as DNA, the CDR3 is TGTGCCAGCAGCCGAGGGATCTCCTATGGCTACACCTTC.

In this sample, this clone turned up once. This sequence joins TRBV18 and TRBJ1-1; 8 bases fit TRBD1. The germline gives CDR1 KGHSH, CDR2 LQKENI. The CDR3 loop spans 18 amino acids. Trimming removed 3 bases from V and 10 bases from J; junction bases left unmatched: 22. The CDR3, as DNA: TGTGCCAGCTCACCCAGGGCAGGGGGCGCGTTGTCATCCAGGGGAGCTTTCTTT. As protein: CASSPRAGGALSSRGAFF.

V usage is TRBV4-3 and J usage is TRBJ2-5; 7 bases align to TRBD1. J was trimmed by 4 bases and V by 1 base; bases with no gene match: 6. The CDR3 extends over 15 amino acids. The germline gives CDR1 LGHNA, CDR2 YSLEER. The CDR3: CASSQGYRGRETQYF. The CDR3, as DNA: TGCGCCAGCAGCCAAGGGTACAGGGGAAGAGAGACCCAGTACTTC.

This rearrangement joins TRBV11-1 to TRBJ1-1, with unresolved D. Germline values: CDR1 SGHAT, CDR2 FQDESV (reference sequence). Trimming took off 1 base at V and 2 bases at J, with 11 bases between the two ends. CDR3 size: 15 residues. The CDR3 bases are TGTGCCAGCAGCTTAGTCGGGTCGCCCAACACTGAAGCTTTCTTT. Protein product: CASSLVGSPNTEAFF. The full variable domain, in which reference TRBV11-1 and TRBJ1-1 provide the parts outside the CDR3, is EAEVAQSPRYKITEKSQAVAFWCDPISGHATLYWYRQILGQGPELLVQFQDESVVDDSQLPKDRFSAERLKGVDSTLKIQPAELGDSAMYLCASSLVGSPNTEAFFGQGTRLTVV.

The J gene is TRBJ1-1, the V gene TRBV30, with D possibly being TRBD1 (5 bases). Looked up from germline, CDR1 is GTSNPN and CDR2 is SVGIG (reference sequence). Trimming pared 0 bases from V and 7 bases from J, leaving 15 bases between. The CDR3 contains 14 residues. This CDR3 is CAWSVSGQLNEAFF. The CDR3, as DNA: TGTGCCTGGAGTGTATCAGGGCAATTGAATGAAGCTTTCTTT.

This sequence joins TRBV18 and TRBJ2-3; TRBD2 agrees at 10 bases. V lost 3 bases to trimming and J lost 6 bases; unmatched junction nucleotides: 6. This CDR3 has 15 residues. Germline V gene lookup returns CDR1 KGHSH and CDR2 LQKENI. CDR3 sequence reads: CASSPLAGVWDTQYF. CDR3 nucleotides: TGTGCCAGCTCACCTCTAGCGGGAGTGTGGGATACGCAGTATTTT.

A remark on this clone: The sample carries other DNA sequences with the same CDR3. CDR3 sequence: CASSLKAGPNYGYTF. The DNA of the CDR3 is TGTGCCAGCAGCTTAAAGGCGGGACCTAACTATGGCTACACCTTC. V gene TRBV7-2 combines with J gene TRBJ1-2; possible D gene TRBD1, 5 bases. The CDR3 consists of 15 residues. Trimming pared 2 bases from V and 0 bases from J, leaving 10 bases between. The V gene's germline CDR1 is SGHTA and CDR2 FQGNSA.

The V gene is TRBV30, the J gene TRBJ1-5, with D perhaps matching TRBD1 (6 bases). Between the trimmed V and J ends, which lost 4 bases and 0 bases, there was a span of 13 bases. The CDR3 has 15 amino acids. In germline, CDR1 is GTSNPN, CDR2 SVGIG (reference sequence). The CDR3 loop reads CAWTNKQGSNQPQHF. The CDR3 nucleotides are TGTGCCTGGACAAATAAACAGGGTAGCAATCAGCCCCAGCATTTT.

The rearrangement joins TRBV30 to TRBJ1-1, with unresolved D. V was clipped by 4 bases and J by 1 base, with 10 bases between them. From germline, CDR1 is GTSNPN and CDR2 SVGIG (reference sequence). The CDR3 covers 13 residues. The chain's CDR3 is CAWNHSPNTEAFF. The CDR3 bases are TGTGCCTGGAATCACTCCCCGAACACTGAAGCTTTCTTT.

This chain links TRBV6-6 with TRBJ1-5; D possibly corresponds to TRBD1 (6 bases). Per germline, CDR1 MNHNY and CDR2 SVGAGI (reference sequence). This CDR3 spans 15 amino acids. Deletions cut 6 bases from V and 0 bases from J, with 12 bases between. CDR3 bases: TGTGCCAGCAGCCCGGACAGACGTAGCAATCAGCCCCAGCATTTT. The encoded protein is CASSPDRRSNQPQHF.

This chain joins TRBV7-2 and TRBJ2-3; TRBD2 aligns across 7 bases. Germline V gene lookup returns CDR1 SGHTA and CDR2 FQGNSA. V gave up 4 bases and J gave up 1 base; unmatched junction bases: 2. The CDR3 has 14 residues. The CDR3 bases are TGTGCCAGCAGCTCCGGACTAGGCACAGATACGCAGTATTTT. Its translation: CASSSGLGTDTQYF.

With respect to this clone: Other DNA sequences in the sample encode the same CDR3. The rearrangement uses TRBV30 and TRBJ1-5; D is unclear. CDR1 is GTSNPN, CDR2 SVGIG, per germline (reference sequence). V gave up 1 base and J gave up 2 bases, with 6 bases separating them. This CDR3 has 13 amino acids. The CDR3 bases are TGTGCCTGGAGTGAGCAGGGCAATCAGCCCCAGCATTTT. Protein product: CAWSEQGNQPQHF.

This clone turned up a few times. The CDR3 sequence is CASSPTARGDEQFF. The DNA for the CDR3 is TGTGCCAGCAGCCCGACAGCGCGCGGGGATGAGCAGTTCTTC. The J gene is TRBJ2-1, the V gene TRBV9, with D tentatively TRBD2 (6 bases). The V end lost 4 bases, the J end lost 8 bases, and 16 bases lay between the germline ends. This CDR3 is 14 amino acids long. Germline CDR1 and CDR2: SGDLS and YYNGEE.

The table lists this clone with a count of one. The J gene is TRBJ1-2, the V gene TRBV13, with D tentatively TRBD1 (6 bases). Deletions cut 4 bases from V and 0 bases from J, with 18 bases between. The CDR3 runs 17 residues. The V gene's germline CDR1 is PRHDT and CDR2 FYEKMQ (reference sequence). The CDR3 nucleotides are TGTGCCAGCAGCTCCCAACTTAAGACAGGCCCTAACTATGGCTACACCTTC. Its protein product is CASSSQLKTGPNYGYTF.

The rearrangement uses TRBV5-1 and TRBJ1-4; TRBD1 matches at 8 bases. The CDR3 length is 15 residues. V was clipped by 3 bases and J by 3 bases; unmatched bases: 4. Germline V gene data show CDR1 as SGHRS and CDR2 as YFSETQ. The CDR3, as DNA: TGCGCCAGCAGCTCACAGGGGGGAGCTAATGAAAAACTGTTTTTT. Its translation: CASSSQGGANEKLFF.

This chain joins TRBV12-3 or TRBV12-4 and TRBJ1-2; D is perhaps TRBD1 (6 bases). Deletions cut 3 bases from V and 5 bases from J, with 10 bases between. The CDR3 totals 13 residues. The CDR3 DNA sequence: TGTGCCAGCAGTTTTTCAGGGGCGTATGGCTACACCTTC. It yields the protein CASSFSGAYGYTF.

This sequence joins TRBV6-5 and TRBJ1-2; D possibly corresponds to TRBD1 (5 bases). Per germline, CDR1 MNHEY and CDR2 SVGAGI. The V and J ends lost 4 bases and 8 bases respectively, with 14 bases between them. The CDR3 consists of 13 residues. CDR3 sequence (DNA): TGTGCCAGCAGTTCTAAGCCAGGGTGGGGCTACACCTTC. Protein sequence: CASSSKPGWGYTF.

The chain couples TRBV4-3 to TRBJ1-6; 9 positions agree with TRBD1. After removal of 0 bases from V and 10 bases from J, the junction contained 10 bases not matched to a gene. This CDR3 comprises 17 residues. CDR1 LGHNA and CDR2 YSLEER come from the germline V gene. The CDR3 nucleotides are TGCGCCAGCAGCCAAGATTACAGGGGGCTGCGGGAGTCACCCCTCCACTTT. Amino acid sequence: CASSQDYRGLRESPLHF.